This is a list of T cell receptor beta chains from one sample in a study of Graves' ophthalmopathy and Graves' hyperthyroidism. MiXCR was run by TCRdb on the multiplex PCR reads, yielding one entry per CDR3 protein. The sample contains roughly 410,000 distinct CDR3 sequences, 15% of which appear only once. Material for sequencing was peripheral blood. The origin of the receptors is a woman under 30 with stable Graves' hyperthyroidism. CDR3s include the opening cysteine and the closing phenylalanine or tryptophan. Fields, in order: clone size, J gene, V gene, D gene, CDR3 DNA, CDR3 protein. The D gene is left open where the match is weak. The size entry is marked missing in some rows and otherwise reads once, few, many or a size class.

clone size: many
J gene: TRBJ1-1
V gene: TRBV4-1
D gene: .
CDR3 DNA: TGCGCCAGCAGCCAACAAGGGGTGAGCACTGAAGCTTTCTTT
CDR3 protein: CASSQQGVSTEAFF

clone size: .
J gene: TRBJ1-2
V gene: TRBV28
D gene: .
CDR3 DNA: TGTGCCAGCAGCTCCCCGGGGGGCGGCTATGGCTACACCTTC
CDR3 protein: CASSSPGGGYGYTF

clone size: many
J gene: TRBJ1-1
V gene: TRBV20-1
D gene: TRBD1
CDR3 DNA: TGCAGTGCTAATGACAGGGTAGCTGAAGCTTTCTTT
CDR3 protein: CSANDRVAEAFF

clone size: many
J gene: TRBJ2-4
V gene: TRBV6-5
D gene: .
CDR3 DNA: TGTGCCAGCAGTTCGTTACGAGGGACTTCCCAAAACATTCAGTACTTC
CDR3 protein: CASSSLRGTSQNIQYF

clone size: .
J gene: TRBJ1-2
V gene: TRBV6-1
D gene: .
CDR3 DNA: TGTGCCAGCAGTGGGCTGAACTTGGGGGGCTATGGCTACACCTTC
CDR3 protein: CASSGLNLGGYGYTF

clone size: many
J gene: TRBJ1-1
V gene: TRBV6-1
D gene: TRBD1
CDR3 DNA: TGTGCCAGCACTACGGGACAGAACTACTTACGCACTGAAGCTTTCTTT
CDR3 protein: CASTTGQNYLRTEAFF

clone size: few
J gene: TRBJ2-7
V gene: TRBV18
D gene: .
CDR3 DNA: TGTGCCAGCTCACCATTATACCGTGGATCCCTCTACGAGCAGTACTTC
CDR3 protein: CASSPLYRGSLYEQYF

clone size: few
J gene: TRBJ1-1
V gene: TRBV5-6
D gene: .
CDR3 DNA: TGTGCCAGCAGCTTCGGTCCCGAAGCTTTCTTT
CDR3 protein: CASSFGPEAFF

clone size: few
J gene: TRBJ1-6
V gene: TRBV5-6
D gene: TRBD1
CDR3 DNA: TGTGCCAGCAGCTATCGGACAGGGGTTAATTCACCCCTCCACTTT
CDR3 protein: CASSYRTGVNSPLHF

clone size: many
J gene: TRBJ2-7
V gene: TRBV7-2
D gene: TRBD1
CDR3 DNA: TGTGCCAGCAGCTTAGGGGGACAGGGGCGAGAGCAGTACTTC
CDR3 protein: CASSLGGQGREQYF

clone size: many
J gene: TRBJ1-1
V gene: TRBV5-1
D gene: .
CDR3 DNA: TGCGCCAGCAGCCTGGGACACACCAACACTGAAGCTTTCTTT
CDR3 protein: CASSLGHTNTEAFF